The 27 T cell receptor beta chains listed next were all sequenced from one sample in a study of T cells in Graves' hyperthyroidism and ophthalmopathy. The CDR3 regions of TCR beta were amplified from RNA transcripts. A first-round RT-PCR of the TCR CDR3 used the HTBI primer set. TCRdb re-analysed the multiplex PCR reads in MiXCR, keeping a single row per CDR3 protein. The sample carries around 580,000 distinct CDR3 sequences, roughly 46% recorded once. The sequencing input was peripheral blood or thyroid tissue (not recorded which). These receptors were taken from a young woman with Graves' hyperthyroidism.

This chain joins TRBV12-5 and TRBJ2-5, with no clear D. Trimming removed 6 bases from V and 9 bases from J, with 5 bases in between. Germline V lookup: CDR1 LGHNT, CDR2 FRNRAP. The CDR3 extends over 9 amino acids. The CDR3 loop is CASGPPQYF. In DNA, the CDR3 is TGTGCTAGTGGGCCACCCCAGTACTTC.

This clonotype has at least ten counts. Written as DNA, the CDR3 is TGTGCCACCAGGGACACTAGCAATCAGCCCCAGCATTTT. Protein sequence: CATRDTSNQPQHF. The V call is TRBV2, the J call TRBJ1-5; perhaps TRBD1 as D (6 bases). The germline V gene encodes CDR1 SNHLY and CDR2 FYNNEI. The V end was cut by 10 bases, the J end by 0 bases, with 10 bases between. The CDR3 length is 13 residues.

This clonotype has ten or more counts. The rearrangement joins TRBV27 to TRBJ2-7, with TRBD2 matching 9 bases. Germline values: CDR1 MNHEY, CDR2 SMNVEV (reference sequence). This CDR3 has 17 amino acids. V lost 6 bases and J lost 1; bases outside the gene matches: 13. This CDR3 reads CASSQLTGLARSYEQYF. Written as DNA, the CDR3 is TGTGCCAGCAGCCAGTTAACGGGACTAGCACGGTCCTACGAGCAGTACTTC.

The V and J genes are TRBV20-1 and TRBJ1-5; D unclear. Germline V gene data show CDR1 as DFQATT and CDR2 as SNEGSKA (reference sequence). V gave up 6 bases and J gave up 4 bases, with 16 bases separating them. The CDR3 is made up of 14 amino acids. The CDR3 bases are TGCAGTGCCAGCAGTTACGAAAGGAATCAGCCCCAGCATTTT. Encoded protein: CSASSYERNQPQHF.

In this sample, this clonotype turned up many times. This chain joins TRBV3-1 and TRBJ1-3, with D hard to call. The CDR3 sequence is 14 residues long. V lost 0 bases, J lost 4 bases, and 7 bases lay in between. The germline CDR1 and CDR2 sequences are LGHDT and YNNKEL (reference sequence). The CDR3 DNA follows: TGTGCCAGCAGCCAAGAGACACTCGGAAACACCATATATTTT. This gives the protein CASSQETLGNTIYF. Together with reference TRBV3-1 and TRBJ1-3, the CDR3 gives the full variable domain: DTAVSQTPKYLVTQMGNDKSIKCEQNLGHDTMYWYKQDSKKFLKIMFSYNNKELIINETVPNRFSPKSPDKAHLNLHINSLELGDSAVYFCASSQETLGNTIYFGEGSWLTVV.

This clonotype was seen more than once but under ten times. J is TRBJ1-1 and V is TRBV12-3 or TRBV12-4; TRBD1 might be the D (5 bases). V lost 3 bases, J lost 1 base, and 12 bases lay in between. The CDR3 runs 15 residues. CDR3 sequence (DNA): TGTGCCAGCAGTTTTCGGGTTGGGACGAACACTGAAGCTTTCTTT. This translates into CASSFRVGTNTEAFF.

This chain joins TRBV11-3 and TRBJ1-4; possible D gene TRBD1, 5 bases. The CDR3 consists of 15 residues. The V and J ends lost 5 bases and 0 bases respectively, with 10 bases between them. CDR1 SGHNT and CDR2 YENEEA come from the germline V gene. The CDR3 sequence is CASSTGTATNEKLFF. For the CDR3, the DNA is TGTGCCAGCAGCACCGGGACTGCAACTAATGAAAAACTGTTTTTT.

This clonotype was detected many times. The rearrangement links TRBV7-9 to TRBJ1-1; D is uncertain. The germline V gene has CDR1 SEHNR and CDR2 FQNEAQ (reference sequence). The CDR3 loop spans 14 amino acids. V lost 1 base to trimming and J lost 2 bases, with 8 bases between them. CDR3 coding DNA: TGTGCCAGCAGCTTAGAGGGCGGAAACACTGAAGCTTTCTTT. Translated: CASSLEGGNTEAFF.

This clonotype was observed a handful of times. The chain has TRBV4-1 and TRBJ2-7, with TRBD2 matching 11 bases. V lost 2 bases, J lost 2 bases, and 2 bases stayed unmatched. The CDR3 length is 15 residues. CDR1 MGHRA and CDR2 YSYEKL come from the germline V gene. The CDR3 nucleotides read TGCGCCAGCAGCCAACAGACTAGCGGGGCCTACGAGCAGTACTTC. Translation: CASSQQTSGAYEQYF.

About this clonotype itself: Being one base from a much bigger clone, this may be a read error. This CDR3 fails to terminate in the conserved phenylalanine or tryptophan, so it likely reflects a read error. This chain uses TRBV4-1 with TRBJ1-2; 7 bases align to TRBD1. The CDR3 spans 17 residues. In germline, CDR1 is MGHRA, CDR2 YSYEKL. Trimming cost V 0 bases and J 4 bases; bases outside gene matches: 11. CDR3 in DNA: TGCGCCAGCAGCCAAGAAGGGGGCAGGGATACAACCTATGGCTACACCCTC. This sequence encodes CASSQEGGRDTTYGYTL.

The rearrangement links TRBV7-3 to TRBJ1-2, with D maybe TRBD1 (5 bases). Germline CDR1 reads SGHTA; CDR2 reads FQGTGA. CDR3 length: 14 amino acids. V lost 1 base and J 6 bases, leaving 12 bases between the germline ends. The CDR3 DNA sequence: TGTGCCAGCAGCTTAAGACGGGACGGGGATGGCTACACCTTC. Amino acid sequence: CASSLRRDGDGYTF.

The CDR3 is CASSERITNYGYTF. In DNA form, the CDR3 reads TGTGCCAGCAGCGAACGGATAACTAACTATGGCTACACCTTC. The V call is TRBV5-4, the J call TRBJ1-2; D gene ambiguous. Trimming removed 4 bases at V and 0 bases at J, with 10 bases between. CDR1 and CDR2 (germline): SGHNT, YYREEE (reference sequence). The CDR3 sequence is 14 residues long. The full variable domain, in which reference TRBV5-4 and TRBJ1-2 provide the parts outside the CDR3, is ETGVTQSPTHLIKTRGQQVTLRCSSQSGHNTVSWYQQALGQGPQFIFQYYREEENGRGNFPPRFSGLQFPNYSSELNVNALELDDSALYLCASSERITNYGYTFGSGTRLTVV.

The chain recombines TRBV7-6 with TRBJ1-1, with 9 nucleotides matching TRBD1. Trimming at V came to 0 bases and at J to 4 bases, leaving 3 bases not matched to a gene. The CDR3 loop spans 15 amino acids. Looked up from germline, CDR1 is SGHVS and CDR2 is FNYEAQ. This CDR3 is CASSLADRGITEAFF. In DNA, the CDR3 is TGTGCCAGCAGCTTAGCGGACAGGGGAATCACTGAAGCTTTCTTT.

The CDR3 nucleotides read TGTGCCAGTAATACAGGGGGAAGGGAGCAGTACTTC. Translating it yields CASNTGGREQYF. The V call is TRBV19, the J call TRBJ2-7, with TRBD1 matching 8 bases. V shed 7 bases, J shed 7 bases, and the junction held 6 bases outside the gene matches. CDR3 length: 12 amino acids. CDR1 is LNHDA and CDR2 is SQIVND in the germline V gene (reference sequence). The whole variable domain, filled in from reference TRBV19 and TRBJ2-7, reads DGGITQSPKYLFRKEGQNVTLSCEQNLNHDAMYWYRQDPGQGLRLIYYSQIVNDFQKGDIAEGYSVSREKKESFPLTVTSAQKNPTAFYLCASNTGGREQYFGPGTRLTVT.

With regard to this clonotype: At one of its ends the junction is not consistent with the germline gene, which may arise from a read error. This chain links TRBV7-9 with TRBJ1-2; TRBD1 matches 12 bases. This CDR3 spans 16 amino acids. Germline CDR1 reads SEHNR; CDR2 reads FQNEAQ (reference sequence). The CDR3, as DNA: TGCGCCAGCAGCCGAATGGGACAGGGGGCAAACTATGGCTACACCTTC. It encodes CASSRMGQGANYGYTF.

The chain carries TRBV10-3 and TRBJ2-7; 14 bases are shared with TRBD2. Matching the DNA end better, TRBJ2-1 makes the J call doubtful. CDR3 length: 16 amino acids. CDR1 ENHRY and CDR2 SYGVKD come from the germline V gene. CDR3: CAISVPGLAGENEQFF. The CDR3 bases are TGTGCCATCAGTGTTCCGGGACTAGCGGGAGAAAATGAGCAGTTCTTC.

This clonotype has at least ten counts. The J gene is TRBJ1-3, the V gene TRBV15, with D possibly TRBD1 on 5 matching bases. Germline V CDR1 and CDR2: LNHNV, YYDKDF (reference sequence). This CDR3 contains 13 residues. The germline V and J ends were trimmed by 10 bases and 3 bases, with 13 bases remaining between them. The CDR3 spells CARGRESGNTIYF. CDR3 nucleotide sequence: TGTGCCAGGGGGAGGGAGAGTGGAAACACCATATATTTT.

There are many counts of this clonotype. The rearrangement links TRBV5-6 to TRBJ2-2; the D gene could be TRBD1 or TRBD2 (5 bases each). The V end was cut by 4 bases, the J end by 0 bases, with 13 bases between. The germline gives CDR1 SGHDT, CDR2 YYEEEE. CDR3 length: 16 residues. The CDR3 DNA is TGTGCCAGCAGCCGGGGACGTTGGACGAACACCGGGGAGCTGTTTTTT. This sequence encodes CASSRGRWTNTGELFF.

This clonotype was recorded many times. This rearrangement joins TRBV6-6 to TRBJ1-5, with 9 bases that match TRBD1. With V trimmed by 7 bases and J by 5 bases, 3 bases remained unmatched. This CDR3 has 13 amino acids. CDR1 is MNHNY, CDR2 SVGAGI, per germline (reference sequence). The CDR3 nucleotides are TGTGCCAGCACCGGGGACAGGGATCAGCCCCAGCATTTT. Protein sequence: CASTGDRDQPQHF.

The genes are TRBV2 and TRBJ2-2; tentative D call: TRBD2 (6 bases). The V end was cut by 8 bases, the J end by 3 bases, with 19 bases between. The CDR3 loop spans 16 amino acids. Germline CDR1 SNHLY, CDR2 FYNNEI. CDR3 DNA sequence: TGTGCCAGCGAGGTTGCGGCTAGCGAATACACCGGGGAGCTGTTTTTT. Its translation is CASEVAASEYTGELFF. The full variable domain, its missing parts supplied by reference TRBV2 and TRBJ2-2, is EPEVTQTPSHQVTQMGQEVILRCVPISNHLYFYWYRQILGQKVEFLVSFYNNEISEKSEIFDDQFSVERPDGSNFTLKIRSTKLEDSAMYFCASEVAASEYTGELFFGEGSRLTVL.

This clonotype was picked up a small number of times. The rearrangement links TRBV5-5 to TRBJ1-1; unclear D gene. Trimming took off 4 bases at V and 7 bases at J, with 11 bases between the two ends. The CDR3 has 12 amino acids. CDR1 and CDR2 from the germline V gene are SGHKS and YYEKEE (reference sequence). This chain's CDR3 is CASSAYGDEAFF. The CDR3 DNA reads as TGTGCCAGCAGCGCGTACGGGGATGAAGCTTTCTTT.

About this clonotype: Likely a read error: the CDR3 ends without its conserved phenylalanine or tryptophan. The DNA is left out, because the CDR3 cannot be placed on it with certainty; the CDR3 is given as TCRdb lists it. This chain's CDR3 is CASSQSWA. The chain links TRBV7-9 to TRBJ2-7. The germline gives CDR1 SEHNR, CDR2 FQNEAQ (reference sequence). From its first to its last residue, the CDR3 has 8 amino acids.

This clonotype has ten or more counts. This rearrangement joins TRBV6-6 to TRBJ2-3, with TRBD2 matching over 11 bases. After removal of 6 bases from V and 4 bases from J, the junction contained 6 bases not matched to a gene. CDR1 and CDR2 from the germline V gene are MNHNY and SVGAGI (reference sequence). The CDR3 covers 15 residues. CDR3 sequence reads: CASRASGRRADTQYF. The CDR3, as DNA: TGTGCCAGCAGGGCTAGCGGGAGGCGCGCAGATACGCAGTATTTT.

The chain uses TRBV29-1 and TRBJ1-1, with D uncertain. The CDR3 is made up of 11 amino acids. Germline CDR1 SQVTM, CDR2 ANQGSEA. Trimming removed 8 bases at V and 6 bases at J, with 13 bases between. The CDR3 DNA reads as TGCAGCTCGTTAGGGTCCCCTGAAGCTTTCTTT. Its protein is CSSLGSPEAFF. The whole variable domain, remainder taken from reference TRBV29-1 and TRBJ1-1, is SAVISQKPSRDICQRGTSLTIQCQVDSQVTMMFWYRQQPGQSLTLIATANQGSEATYESGFVIDKFPISRPNLTFSTLTVSNMSPEDSSIYLCSSLGSPEAFFGQGTRLTVV.

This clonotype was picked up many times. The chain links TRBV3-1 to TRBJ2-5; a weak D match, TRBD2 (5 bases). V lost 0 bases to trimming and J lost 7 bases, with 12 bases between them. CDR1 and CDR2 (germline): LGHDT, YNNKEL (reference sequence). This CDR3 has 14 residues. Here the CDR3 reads CASSQETSYWTQYF. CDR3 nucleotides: TGTGCCAGCAGCCAAGAAACTAGTTATTGGACCCAGTACTTC.

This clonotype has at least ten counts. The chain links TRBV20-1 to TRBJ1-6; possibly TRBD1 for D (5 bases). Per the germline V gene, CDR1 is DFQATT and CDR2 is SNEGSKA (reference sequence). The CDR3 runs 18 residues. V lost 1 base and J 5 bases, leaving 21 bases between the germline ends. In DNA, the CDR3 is TGCAGTGCTAGAGTTCGGCAGACCTTAAAGGGGAATAATTCACCCCTCCACTTT. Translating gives CSARVRQTLKGNNSPLHF.

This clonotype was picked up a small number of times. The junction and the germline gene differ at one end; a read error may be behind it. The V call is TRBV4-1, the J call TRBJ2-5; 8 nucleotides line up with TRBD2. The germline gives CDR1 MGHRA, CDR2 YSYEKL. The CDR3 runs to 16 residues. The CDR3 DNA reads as TGTGCCAGCAGCTTAGGGGGAGCGGGAGCACAAGAGACCCAGTACTTC. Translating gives CASSLGGAGAQETQYF.